This TCR beta chain came from a study of blood T cell repertoires in COVID-19. On the study more broadly: There were acute and convalescent COVID-19 samples, and they came from the United States, Italy and Spain. The analysed material was cDNA or gDNA that came from T cells, B-cell-depleted T cells, or PBMCs.

The CDR3 has 13 residues. Trimming removed 0 bases at V and 5 bases at J, with 6 bases between. In germline, CDR1 is SGDLS, CDR2 YYNGEE. As regards this clone: The same CDR3 arises from other DNA sequences in this sample as well.

The age range of participants was about 18 to 90 years, with residence in some 25 US areas. Original processing methods: Estimated nucleated cell counts came from reference gene primer amplification. TCRdb keeps only in-frame clones here, not all; method: immunoSEQ multiplex PCR. V, J and clone size were drawn from that table, and D and trimming were deduced from the DNA. The table has 450,000 to 500,000 clones, about 85% seen once; the top ten hold 8% to 9.5%. The chain carries TRBV9 and TRBJ2-1; unclear D gene. The origin of this receptor is a woman aged 55-69 years who had recovered from COVID-19. Sequencing input: PBMCs or T cells enriched from blood (not recorded which). The CDR3 here is CASSVGTDNEQFF. The CDR3 DNA follows: TGTGCCAGCAGCGTAGGCACAGACAATGAGCAGTTCTTC.